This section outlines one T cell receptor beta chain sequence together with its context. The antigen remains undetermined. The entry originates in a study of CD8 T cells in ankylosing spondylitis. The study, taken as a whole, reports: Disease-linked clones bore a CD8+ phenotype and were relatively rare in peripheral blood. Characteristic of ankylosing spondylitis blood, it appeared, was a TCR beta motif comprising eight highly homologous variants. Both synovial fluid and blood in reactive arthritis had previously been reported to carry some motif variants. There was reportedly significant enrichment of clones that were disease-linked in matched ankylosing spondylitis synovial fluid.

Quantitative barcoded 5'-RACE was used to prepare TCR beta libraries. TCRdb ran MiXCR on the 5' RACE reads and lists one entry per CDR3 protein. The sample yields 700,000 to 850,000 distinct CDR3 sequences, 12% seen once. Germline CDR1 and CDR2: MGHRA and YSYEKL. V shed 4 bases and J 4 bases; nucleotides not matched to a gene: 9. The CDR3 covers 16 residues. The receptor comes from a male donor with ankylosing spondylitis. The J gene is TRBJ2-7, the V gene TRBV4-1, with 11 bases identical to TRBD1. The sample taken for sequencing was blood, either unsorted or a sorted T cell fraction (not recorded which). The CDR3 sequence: CASSRSSGQGVYEQYF. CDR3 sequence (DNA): TGCGCCAGCAGCCGTAGCTCGGGACAGGGGGTTTACGAGCAGTACTTC.